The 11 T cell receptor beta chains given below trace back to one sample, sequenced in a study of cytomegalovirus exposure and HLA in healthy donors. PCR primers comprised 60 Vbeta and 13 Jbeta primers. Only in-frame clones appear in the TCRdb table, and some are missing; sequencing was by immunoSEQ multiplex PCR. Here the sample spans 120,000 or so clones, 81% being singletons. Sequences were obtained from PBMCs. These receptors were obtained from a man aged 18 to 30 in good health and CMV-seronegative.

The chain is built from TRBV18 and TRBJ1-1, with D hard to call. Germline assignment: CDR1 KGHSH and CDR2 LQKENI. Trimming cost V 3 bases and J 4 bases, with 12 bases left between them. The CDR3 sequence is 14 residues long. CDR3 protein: CASSPLVEGTEAFF. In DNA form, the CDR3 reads TGTGCCAGCTCACCCCTGGTCGAGGGCACTGAAGCTTTCTTT.

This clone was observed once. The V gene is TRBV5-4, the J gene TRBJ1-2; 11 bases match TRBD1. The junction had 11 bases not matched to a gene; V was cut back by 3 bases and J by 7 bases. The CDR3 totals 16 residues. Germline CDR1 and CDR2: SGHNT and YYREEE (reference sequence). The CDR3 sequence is CASSSRDRGRGGGYTF. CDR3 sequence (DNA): TGTGCCAGCAGCTCCCGGGACAGGGGGAGGGGAGGTGGCTACACCTTC.

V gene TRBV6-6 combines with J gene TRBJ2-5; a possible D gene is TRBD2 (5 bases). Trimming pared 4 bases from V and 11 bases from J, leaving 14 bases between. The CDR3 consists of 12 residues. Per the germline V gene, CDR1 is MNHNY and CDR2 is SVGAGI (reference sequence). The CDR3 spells CASSSPAGEQYF. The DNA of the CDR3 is TGTGCCAGCAGTTCACCAGCCGGGGAGCAGTACTTC.

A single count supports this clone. The CDR3 DNA reads TGCGCCAGCAGCCAACAGATATACGGGGGGGCCTATTACGAGCAGTACTTC. Protein sequence: CASSQQIYGGAYYEQYF. J is TRBJ2-7 and V is TRBV4-1, with 8 positions matching TRBD2. CDR1 is MGHRA, CDR2 YSYEKL, per germline. CDR3 length equals 17 residues. V shed 2 bases and J 4 bases; nucleotides not matched to a gene: 13.

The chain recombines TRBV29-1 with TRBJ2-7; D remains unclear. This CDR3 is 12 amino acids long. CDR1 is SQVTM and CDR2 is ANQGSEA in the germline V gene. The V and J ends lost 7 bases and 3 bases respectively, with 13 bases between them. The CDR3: CSAGSGFYEQYF. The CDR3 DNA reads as TGCAGCGCTGGCTCAGGATTCTACGAGCAGTACTTC.

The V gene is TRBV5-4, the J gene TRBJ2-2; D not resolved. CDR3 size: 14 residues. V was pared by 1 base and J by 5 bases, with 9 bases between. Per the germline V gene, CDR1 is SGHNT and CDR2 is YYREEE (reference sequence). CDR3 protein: CASSLSTKTGELFF. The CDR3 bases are TGTGCCAGCAGCTTGTCGACAAAGACCGGGGAGCTGTTTTTT.

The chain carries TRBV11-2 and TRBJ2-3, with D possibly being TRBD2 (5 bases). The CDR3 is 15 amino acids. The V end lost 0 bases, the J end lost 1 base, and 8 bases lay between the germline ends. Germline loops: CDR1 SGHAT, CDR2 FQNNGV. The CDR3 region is CASSLDRGGTDTQYF. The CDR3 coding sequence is TGTGCCAGCAGCTTAGATCGGGGTGGCACAGATACGCAGTATTTT.

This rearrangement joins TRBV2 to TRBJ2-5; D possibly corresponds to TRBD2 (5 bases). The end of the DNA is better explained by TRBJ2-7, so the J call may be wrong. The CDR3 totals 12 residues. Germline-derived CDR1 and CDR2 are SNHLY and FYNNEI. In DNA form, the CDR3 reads TGTGCCAGCGGGGATACTAGCTACGAGCAGTACTTC. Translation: CASGDTSYEQYF.

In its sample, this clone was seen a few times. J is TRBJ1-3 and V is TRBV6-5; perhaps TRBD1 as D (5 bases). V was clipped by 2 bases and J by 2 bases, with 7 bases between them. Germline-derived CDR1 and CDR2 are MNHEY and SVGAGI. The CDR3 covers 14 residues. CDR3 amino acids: CASSYGATGNTIYF. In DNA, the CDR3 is TGTGCCAGCAGTTACGGGGCAACTGGAAACACCATATATTTT.

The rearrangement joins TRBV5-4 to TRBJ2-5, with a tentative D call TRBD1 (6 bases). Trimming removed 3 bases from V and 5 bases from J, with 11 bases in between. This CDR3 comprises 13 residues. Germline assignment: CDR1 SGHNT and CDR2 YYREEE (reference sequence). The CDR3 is CASSWGPDETQYF. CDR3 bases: TGTGCCAGCAGCTGGGGGCCAGACGAGACCCAGTACTTC.

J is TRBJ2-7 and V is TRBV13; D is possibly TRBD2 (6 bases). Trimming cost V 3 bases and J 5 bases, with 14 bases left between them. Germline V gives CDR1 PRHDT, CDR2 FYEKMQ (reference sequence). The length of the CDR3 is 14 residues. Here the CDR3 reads CASSFRGSGDEQYF. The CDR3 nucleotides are TGTGCCAGCAGCTTTCGGGGGTCCGGGGACGAGCAGTACTTC.